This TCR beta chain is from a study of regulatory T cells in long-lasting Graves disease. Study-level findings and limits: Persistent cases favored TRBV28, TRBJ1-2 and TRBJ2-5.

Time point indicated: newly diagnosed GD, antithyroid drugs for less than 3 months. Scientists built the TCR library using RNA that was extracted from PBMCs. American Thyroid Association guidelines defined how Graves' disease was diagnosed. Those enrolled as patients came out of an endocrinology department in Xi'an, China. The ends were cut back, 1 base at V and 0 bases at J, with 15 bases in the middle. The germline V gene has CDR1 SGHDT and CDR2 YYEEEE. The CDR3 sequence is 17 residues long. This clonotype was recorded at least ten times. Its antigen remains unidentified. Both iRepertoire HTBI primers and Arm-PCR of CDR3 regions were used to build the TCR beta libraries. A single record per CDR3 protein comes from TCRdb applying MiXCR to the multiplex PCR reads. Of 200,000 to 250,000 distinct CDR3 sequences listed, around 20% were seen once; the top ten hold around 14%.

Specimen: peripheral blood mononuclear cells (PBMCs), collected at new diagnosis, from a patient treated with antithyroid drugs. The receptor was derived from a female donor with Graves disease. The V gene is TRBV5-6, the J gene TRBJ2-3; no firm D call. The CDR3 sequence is CASSLYGDSRSTDTQYF. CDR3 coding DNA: TGTGCCAGCAGCTTGTATGGAGACTCCCGTAGCACAGATACGCAGTATTTT.